A single sample is the source of the 5 T cell receptor beta chains below, sequenced in a study of STAT3 mutations in large granular lymphocyte leukemia. Study findings and constraints: At least one immunodominant TCR beta clonotype appeared in every T-cell large granular lymphocyte leukemia patient.

Profiled with immunoSEQ multiplex PCR; TCRdb holds only in-frame clones, not every one. The data contain over 3,500 clones, about three fifths of them seen just once; the ten biggest clones take up over 30%. These receptors' antigens are unknown. Sequencing input: PBMCs. The receptors were sampled from a human donor with T large granular lymphocyte leukemia. Some clones in this sample may be carry-over from other donors' samples.

This clone has a handful of counts. The rearrangement links TRBV7-9 to TRBJ1-2, with TRBD1 matching 8 bases. V was pared by 8 bases and J by 6 bases, with 5 bases of the junction left unmatched. This CDR3 is built from 12 residues. The V gene's germline CDR1 is SEHNR and CDR2 FQNEAQ (reference sequence). CDR3 in amino acids: CASQGADNGYTF. The CDR3, as DNA: TGTGCCAGCCAGGGGGCAGACAATGGCTACACCTTC.

The chain's CDR3 is CGTQPRVGGRYEQYF. The CDR3 DNA is TGTGGAACCCAGCCCCGGGTAGGGGGAAGGTACGAGCAGTACTTC. The rearrangement uses TRBV6-6 and TRBJ2-7; TRBD1 might be the D (6 bases). The CDR3 has 15 residues. The germline CDR1 and CDR2 sequences are MNHNY and SVGAGI (reference sequence).

This clone was recorded a few times. The chain combines TRBV30 with TRBJ1-2; D might be TRBD1 (5 bases). CDR1 is GTSNPN and CDR2 is SVGIG in the germline V gene (reference sequence). Trimming took 4 bases from V and 4 from J, leaving 7 bases between them. CDR3 size: 11 residues. CDR3 DNA sequence: TGTGCCTGGACAGGGAGCTATGGCTACACCTTC. Translated: CAWTGSYGYTF.

The chain couples TRBV7-7 to TRBJ2-7; D not certain. This CDR3 contains 12 residues. Per the germline V gene, CDR1 is SSHAT and CDR2 is FNYEAQ (reference sequence). The germline V and J ends were trimmed by 5 bases and 5 bases, with 10 bases remaining between them. The CDR3: CASSVDPNEQYF. CDR3 nucleotide sequence: TGTGCCAGCAGCGTAGACCCTAACGAGCAGTACTTC.

The rearrangement uses TRBV27 and TRBJ1-2; 8 bases line up with TRBD1. The junction had 10 bases not matched to a gene; V was cut back by 5 bases and J by 2 bases. The CDR3 contains 16 residues. Germline CDR1 is MNHEY and CDR2 is SMNVEV (reference sequence). CDR3 residues: CASSPIYRGGNYGYTF. The CDR3 region has the DNA TGTGCCAGCAGTCCTATTTACAGGGGGGGAAACTATGGCTACACCTTC.